These 16 T cell receptor beta chains came from one sample sequenced in a study of blood T cell repertoires in COVID-19. Data came from immunoSEQ multiplex PCR; TCRdb stores just in-frame clones and leaves some out. The data contain more than 140,000 clones, over 80% of them singletons. The source material was peripheral blood. All receptors derive from a human donor in a cohort sampled during active COVID-19.

CDR3 DNA: TGTGCCAGCAGTTTATCGGGGTGGGCTAACTATGGCTACACCTTC. Encoded protein: CASSLSGWANYGYTF. J is TRBJ1-2 and V is TRBV28; D remains ambiguous. Looked up from germline, CDR1 is MDHEN and CDR2 is SYDVKM. CDR3 length equals 15 residues. Trimming removed 1 base from V and 0 bases from J, with 9 bases in between.

This sequence joins TRBV24-1 and TRBJ2-2; TRBD1 might be the D (6 bases). V shed 3 bases and J shed 6 bases, with 22 bases lying between them. The CDR3 extends over 18 amino acids. Germline CDR1 is KGHDR and CDR2 is SFDVKD. CDR3 amino acids: CATSDTLLDRTNPGELFF. The CDR3 region has the DNA TGTGCCACCAGTGATACCCTCCTGGACAGAACGAATCCCGGGGAGCTGTTTTTT.

The CDR3: CASSPLGEQYF. The CDR3 DNA is TGTGCCAGCAGCCCCCTCGGCGAGCAGTACTTC. The J gene is TRBJ2-7, the V gene TRBV7-9; no firm D call. The V and J ends lost 5 bases and 6 bases respectively, with 8 bases between them. The CDR3 totals 11 residues. Germline V gene data show CDR1 as SEHNR and CDR2 as FQNEAQ (reference sequence).

This chain joins TRBV5-1 and TRBJ2-5; TRBD2 matches at 7 bases. The J segment lost 5 bases and the V segment lost 7 bases, leaving 5 bases of the junction unmatched. CDR1 is SGHRS, CDR2 YFSETQ, per germline. The CDR3 has 12 amino acids. In DNA, the CDR3 is TGCGCCAGCGCGAGGGAGGGGGAGACCCAGTACTTC. Encoded protein: CASAREGETQYF.

Here the CDR3 DNA reads TGTGCCAGCAGTTTGCGTGGGCGCTCCTACAATGAGCAGTTCTTC. Its protein is CASSLRGRSYNEQFF. The rearrangement links TRBV28 to TRBJ2-1; D is uncertain. Germline V gene sequence: CDR1 MDHEN, CDR2 SYDVKM. V dropped 3 bases and J dropped 0 bases, with 9 bases sitting between them. The CDR3 spans 15 residues.

This chain uses TRBV5-4 with TRBJ2-3, with 8 bases lining up with TRBD2. The junction had 6 bases not matched to a gene; V was cut back by 0 bases and J by 0 bases. Germline assignment: CDR1 SGHNT and CDR2 YYREEE (reference sequence). This CDR3 spans 17 amino acids. The CDR3 sequence: CASSLVASGSSTDTQYF. The CDR3 coding sequence is TGTGCCAGCAGCTTGGTAGCCAGCGGGAGCAGCACAGATACGCAGTATTTT.

The V call is TRBV20-1, the J call TRBJ2-7, with D uncertain. CDR1 DFQATT and CDR2 SNEGSKA come from the germline V gene (reference sequence). Trimming shortened V by 6 bases and J by 2 bases, and 8 bases separated the two germline ends. The CDR3 spans 11 residues. The CDR3 nucleotides read TGCAGTGCCCGGCAGGCCTACGAGCAGTACTTC. This encodes CSARQAYEQYF.

The chain carries TRBV11-2 and TRBJ1-2; tentative D call: TRBD1 (5 bases). CDR1 and CDR2 from the germline V gene are SGHAT and FQNNGV. Trimming removed 3 bases at V and 7 bases at J, with 12 bases between. This CDR3 has 13 residues. The CDR3 sequence is CASSFQLTVGYTF. The DNA of the CDR3 is TGTGCCAGCAGCTTCCAACTGACAGTTGGCTACACCTTC.

V gene TRBV15 combines with J gene TRBJ2-2; 9 bases agree with TRBD2. Germline values: CDR1 LNHNV, CDR2 YYDKDF (reference sequence). Trimming removed 8 bases from V and 7 bases from J; junction bases left unmatched: 8. The CDR3 consists of 14 residues. The CDR3 loop reads CATGSGGRVGELFF. The CDR3 region has the DNA TGTGCCACCGGGAGCGGGGGGAGGGTCGGGGAGCTGTTTTTT.

The V gene is TRBV11-2, the J gene TRBJ2-3; 8 bases are shared with TRBD2. CDR3 length: 18 residues. Germline CDR1 and CDR2: SGHAT and FQNNGV. J gave up 2 bases and V 5 bases, and 15 bases lay outside the gene matches. CDR3 in DNA: TGTGCCAGCAGCCTCACGGGGGGCGGGAGGAGACACACAGATACGCAGTATTTT. Amino acids: CASSLTGGGRRHTDTQYF.

This sequence joins TRBV7-2 and TRBJ2-7; 7 nucleotides align to TRBD2. CDR3 length: 14 residues. Trimming cost V 5 bases and J 2 bases; bases outside gene matches: 6. Germline CDR1 and CDR2: SGHTA and FQGNSA. This CDR3 is CASSPSGGPYEQYF. The CDR3 DNA reads TGTGCCAGCAGCCCTAGCGGTGGCCCCTACGAGCAGTACTTC. Full variable domain (rest looked up from reference TRBV7-2 and TRBJ2-7): GAGVSQSPSNKVTEKGKDVELRCDPISGHTALYWYRQSLGQGLEFLIYFQGNSAPDKSGLPSDRFSAERTGGSVSTLTIQRTQQEDSAVYLCASSPSGGPYEQYFGPGTRLTVT.

This chain connects TRBV3-1 (or the pseudogene TRBV3-2) to TRBJ2-7, with unresolved D. Trimming cost V 4 bases and J 2 bases, with 3 bases left between them. Germline V gives CDR1 LGHDT, CDR2 YNNKEL (reference sequence). The CDR3 is 11 amino acids. CDR3 loop: CASSRAYEQYF. For the CDR3, the DNA is TGTGCCAGCAGCCGAGCCTACGAGCAGTACTTC.

This chain links TRBV5-1 with TRBJ2-7, with 9 bases lining up with TRBD1. CDR1 and CDR2 from the germline V gene are SGHRS and YFSETQ. This CDR3 is 14 amino acids long. V was pared by 3 bases and J by 4 bases, with 5 bases of the junction left unmatched. The CDR3 here is CASSSPGQGYEQYF. The CDR3 DNA is TGCGCCAGCAGCTCTCCGGGACAGGGTTACGAGCAGTACTTC.

This chain uses TRBV7-8 with TRBJ2-1; 8 bases are a match to TRBD1. From germline, CDR1 is SGHVS and CDR2 FQNEAQ. The CDR3 has 15 amino acids. V lost 9 bases to trimming and J lost 8 bases; unmatched junction nucleotides: 15. CDR3 amino acids: CASLAPQGARDEQFF. The CDR3 nucleotides are TGTGCCAGTCTCGCCCCGCAGGGGGCGCGCGATGAGCAGTTCTTC.

This chain uses TRBV7-8 with TRBJ2-5; TRBD1 matches 7 bases. In germline, CDR1 is SGHVS, CDR2 FQNEAQ. This CDR3 is 14 amino acids long. The V segment lost 2 bases and the J segment 5 bases; nucleotides outside the gene matches: 5. For the CDR3, the DNA is TGTGCCAGCAGCTTATACGAGGGGGCGGAGACCCAGTACTTC. Translation: CASSLYEGAETQYF.

This clone was counted a few times. V gene TRBV30 combines with J gene TRBJ1-1; tentative D call: TRBD1 (6 bases). Germline V gene sequence: CDR1 GTSNPN, CDR2 SVGIG (reference sequence). The CDR3 extends over 13 amino acids. Trimming took 0 bases from V and 10 from J, leaving 15 bases between them. CDR3 DNA: TGTGCCTGGAGTGTCACAGGGATGTCGGGAGCTTTCTTT. This encodes CAWSVTGMSGAFF.